The 31 T cell receptor beta chains below were found in one sample sequenced in a study of T cell responses to AZD1222 COVID-19 vaccine. Here immunoSEQ multiplex PCR was the method, and the copy in TCRdb shows in-frame clones only, minus some. This table holds some 180,000 clones, approximately 94% found once. Sequenced material: peripheral blood, taken 28 days after the second AZD1222 dose. These receptors were collected from an adult who received the AZD1222 COVID-19 vaccine.

V and J are TRBV15 and TRBJ2-5; 9 nucleotides match TRBD1. Germline values: CDR1 LNHNV, CDR2 YYDKDF (reference sequence). Losses at the gene ends were 0 bases for V and 4 bases for J; bases not matched to a gene: 12. The CDR3 contains 18 residues. CDR3 sequence reads: CATSRDRDMTGGRETQYF. The CDR3, as DNA: TGTGCCACCAGCAGAGATCGGGATATGACAGGGGGACGAGAGACCCAGTACTTC.

This chain links TRBV29-1 with TRBJ1-1; 7 bases are a match to TRBD1. CDR3 length: 14 amino acids. The V segment lost 3 bases and the J segment 1 base; nucleotides outside the gene matches: 5. Germline values: CDR1 SQVTM, CDR2 ANQGSEA. The CDR3 nucleotides are TGCAGCGTTGAGGTTACAGGGGCGAACACTGAAGCTTTCTTT. This sequence encodes CSVEVTGANTEAFF.

The CDR3 loop is CASSLARANYGYTF. CDR3 DNA sequence: TGTGCCAGCAGCTTAGCGCGGGCTAACTATGGCTACACCTTC. The chain recombines TRBV7-2 with TRBJ1-2; D unclear. The CDR3 sequence is 14 residues long. Looked up from germline, CDR1 is SGHTA and CDR2 is FQGNSA. V dropped 0 bases and J dropped 0 bases, with 5 bases sitting between them.

The chain has TRBV19 and TRBJ2-7, with D maybe TRBD2 (6 bases). CDR3 length equals 15 residues. Trimming pared 5 bases from V and 2 bases from J, leaving 16 bases between. Per germline, CDR1 LNHDA and CDR2 SQIVND (reference sequence). The CDR3 loop reads CASSHPGRGTYEQYF. The CDR3 DNA reads as TGTGCCAGTAGTCACCCAGGGCGGGGCACCTACGAGCAGTACTTC. The full variable domain, rest sourced from reference TRBV19 and TRBJ2-7, is DGGITQSPKYLFRKEGQNVTLSCEQNLNHDAMYWYRQDPGQGLRLIYYSQIVNDFQKGDIAEGYSVSREKKESFPLTVTSAQKNPTAFYLCASSHPGRGTYEQYFGPGTRLTVT.

The gene calls are TRBV30 and TRBJ1-5; no definite D call. The CDR3 length is 13 residues. Trimming cost V 2 bases and J 0 bases, with 5 bases left between them. CDR1 and CDR2 (germline): GTSNPN, SVGIG (reference sequence). The CDR3 nucleotides are TGTGCCTGGAGTACCCATAGCAATCAGCCCCAGCATTTT. It yields the protein CAWSTHSNQPQHF.

The chain employs TRBV11-2 and TRBJ1-2; TRBD1 agrees at 7 bases. V shed 4 bases and J 4 bases; nucleotides not matched to a gene: 3. CDR3 length: 13 residues. Germline V gene data show CDR1 as SGHAT and CDR2 as FQNNGV. Written as DNA, the CDR3 is TGTGCCAGCAGCTCCGCAGGGGGCTATGGCTACACCTTC. The encoded protein is CASSSAGGYGYTF. Together with reference TRBV11-2 and TRBJ1-2, the CDR3 gives the full variable domain: EAGVAQSPRYKIIEKRQSVAFWCNPISGHATLYWYQQILGQGPKLLIQFQNNGVVDDSQLPKDRFSAERLKGVDSTLKIQPAKLEDSAVYLCASSSAGGYGYTFGSGTRLTVV.

V usage is TRBV9 and J usage is TRBJ2-7, with 10 bases that match TRBD2. In germline, CDR1 is SGDLS, CDR2 YYNGEE. The J segment lost 6 bases and the V segment lost 1 base, leaving 7 bases of the junction unmatched. The CDR3 contains 15 residues. The CDR3 is CASSVLAGEMGEQYF. The CDR3 nucleotides read TGTGCCAGCAGCGTACTAGCGGGAGAAATGGGCGAGCAGTACTTC.

This clone was seen more than once but under ten times. The gene calls are TRBV7-2 and TRBJ1-1; D ambiguous. CDR1 is SGHTA and CDR2 is FQGNSA in the germline V gene. The CDR3 totals 14 residues. Trimming removed 2 bases from V and 2 bases from J, with 9 bases in between. The CDR3 coding sequence is TGTGCCAGCAGCTTAAACCGGGCAAACACTGAAGCTTTCTTT. This encodes CASSLNRANTEAFF.

This sequence joins TRBV6-5 and TRBJ1-1; tentative D call: TRBD1 (6 bases). CDR3 size: 14 residues. Germline values: CDR1 MNHEY, CDR2 SVGAGI. V gave up 6 bases and J gave up 5 bases, with 16 bases separating them. The CDR3 here is CASSQVYRETEAFF. Here the CDR3 DNA reads TGTGCCAGCAGCCAAGTGTACAGGGAAACTGAAGCTTTCTTT.

The genes are TRBV6-5 and TRBJ2-7; weak D call: TRBD2 (5 bases). The CDR3 length is 13 residues. V lost 3 bases and J 7 bases, leaving 13 bases between the germline ends. Germline V gene lookup returns CDR1 MNHEY and CDR2 SVGAGI. CDR3 nucleotides: TGTGCCAGCAGTTATCCGGGTTCGGGGGAGCAGTACTTC. It translates to CASSYPGSGEQYF.

V gene TRBV10-3 combines with J gene TRBJ1-5; tentatively, D is TRBD1 (5 bases). This CDR3 region has 13 residues. Per germline, CDR1 ENHRY and CDR2 SYGVKD. Trimming cost V 6 bases and J 5 bases, with 11 bases left between them. The CDR3 region has the DNA TGTGCCATCAGGGGCCGGGGGGATCAGCCCCAGCATTTT. Its translation: CAIRGRGDQPQHF.

The V call is TRBV14, the J call TRBJ1-6; D is unresolved. The V end was cut by 0 bases, the J end by 8 bases, with 8 bases between. The CDR3 runs to 14 residues. Germline-derived CDR1 and CDR2 are SGHDN and FVKESK. The CDR3 protein is CASSQDIAYSPLHF. The CDR3 bases are TGTGCCAGCAGCCAAGATATCGCGTATTCACCCCTCCACTTT.

The genes are TRBV5-1 and TRBJ1-3; 8 bases are shared with TRBD1. This CDR3 spans 15 amino acids. Germline V lookup: CDR1 SGHRS, CDR2 YFSETQ. After removal of 4 bases from V and 4 bases from J, the junction contained 7 bases not matched to a gene. The CDR3 loop is CASSQQGAQGNTIYF. The CDR3 DNA reads as TGCGCCAGCAGCCAGCAGGGGGCGCAAGGAAACACCATATATTTT.

This rearrangement joins TRBV7-9 to TRBJ1-6, with D possibly matching TRBD1 (6 bases). This CDR3 contains 14 residues. Germline V gene data show CDR1 as SEHNR and CDR2 as FQNEAQ (reference sequence). With 5 bases removed from V and 7 bases from J, the gap between germline ends came to 12 bases. In DNA, the CDR3 is TGTGCCAGCAGCACCCGGGACAACAATTCACCCCTCCACTTT. This gives the protein CASSTRDNNSPLHF.

CDR3 nucleotide sequence: TGTGCCAGCAGCCCGGGGGGGCTTAGCAATCAGCCCCAGCATTTT. Protein sequence: CASSPGGLSNQPQHF. This rearrangement joins TRBV7-9 to TRBJ1-5; perhaps TRBD1 as D (6 bases). With 5 bases removed from V and 0 bases from J, the gap between germline ends came to 11 bases. CDR3 length: 15 amino acids. Germline V gives CDR1 SEHNR, CDR2 FQNEAQ (reference sequence).

The gene calls are TRBV29-1 and TRBJ2-1; the D gene is possibly TRBD2 (5 bases). Deletions cut 4 bases from V and 3 bases from J, with 22 bases between. The germline gives CDR1 SQVTM, CDR2 ANQGSEA. The CDR3 totals 17 residues. CDR3 bases: TGCAGCGTTGCCCCCGGGGAGCCCCCTTACCTCTACAATGAGCAGTTCTTC. Translated: CSVAPGEPPYLYNEQFF.

The chain is built from TRBV10-2 and TRBJ2-3; D unclear. The CDR3 spans 15 residues. V lost 9 bases and J 0 bases, leaving 16 bases between the germline ends. From germline, CDR1 is WSHSY and CDR2 SAAADI. CDR3 in amino acids: CASSSPGRSTDTQYF. Written as DNA, the CDR3 is TGCGCCAGTTCCTCTCCGGGTCGGAGCACAGATACGCAGTATTTT.

The count of this clone is one. The chain links TRBV9 to TRBJ2-7; D call uncertain. Germline V gene lookup returns CDR1 SGDLS and CDR2 YYNGEE. Trimming shortened V by 0 bases and J by 1 base, and 8 bases separated the two germline ends. The CDR3 loop spans 14 amino acids. This CDR3 reads CASSVVDRSYEQYF. The CDR3 region has the DNA TGTGCCAGCAGCGTAGTGGACCGTTCCTACGAGCAGTACTTC.

This chain links TRBV28 with TRBJ2-1, with 7 bases identical to TRBD1. The CDR3 loop spans 17 amino acids. Germline V gives CDR1 MDHEN, CDR2 SYDVKM. The junction had 9 bases not matched to a gene; V was cut back by 4 bases and J by 0 bases. CDR3 region: CASSSPGTASSYNEQFF. In nucleotides, the CDR3 is TGTGCCAGCAGTTCCCCCGGGACAGCGAGCTCCTACAATGAGCAGTTCTTC.

The CDR3 loop reads CASSRPGHPEAFF. The CDR3 DNA sequence: TGTGCCAGCAGTCGACCGGGGCACCCTGAAGCTTTCTTT. The rearrangement joins TRBV12-3 or TRBV12-4 to TRBJ1-1; maybe TRBD1 (5 bases). V dropped 5 bases and J dropped 6 bases, with 13 bases sitting between them. This CDR3 is 13 amino acids long.

This clone was seen more than once but under ten times. The V call is TRBV19, the J call TRBJ1-2; D is possibly TRBD1 (6 bases). This CDR3 region has 15 residues. Between the trimmed V and J ends, which lost 2 bases and 7 bases, there was a span of 17 bases. The germline V gene has CDR1 LNHDA and CDR2 SQIVND (reference sequence). The CDR3 nucleotides read TGTGCCAGTAGTATACCCCACAGGGAAGTAAGTGGCTACACCTTC. It translates to CASSIPHREVSGYTF.

The chain links TRBV5-1 to TRBJ1-3; D gene uncertain. Between the trimmed V and J ends, which lost 5 bases and 4 bases, there was a span of 10 bases. Germline V CDR1 and CDR2: SGHRS, YFSETQ. The CDR3 has 13 amino acids. The CDR3 loop reads CASRPTTGNTIYF. The CDR3 nucleotides read TGCGCCAGCAGACCCACGACGGGAAACACCATATATTTT.

The chain joins TRBV7-8 to TRBJ2-3, with 12 nucleotides matching TRBD2. J lost 4 bases, V lost 5 bases, and 4 bases had no gene match. Germline V gene sequence: CDR1 SGHVS, CDR2 FQNEAQ. The CDR3 spans 15 residues. Here the CDR3 DNA reads TGTGCCAGCAGCCTCCTAGCGGGGGGGCCAGATACGCAGTATTTT. This translates into CASSLLAGGPDTQYF.

V is TRBV18 and J is TRBJ2-7; D is undetermined. CDR1 and CDR2 from the germline V gene are KGHSH and LQKENI. The CDR3 length is 14 residues. V lost 4 bases, J lost 6 bases, and 16 bases lay in between. The CDR3 DNA follows: TGTGCCAGCTCACTGGACGGCCAGACGGCCGAGCAGTACTTC. It translates to CASSLDGQTAEQYF.

The chain uses TRBV10-3 and TRBJ2-1; 8 bases align to TRBD2. Germline V CDR1 and CDR2: ENHRY, SYGVKD. Trimming removed 8 bases from V and 0 bases from J; junction bases left unmatched: 9. There are 16 residues in the CDR3. The CDR3 DNA follows: TGTGCCATCGCCAGGACTAGCCGAAGCTCCTACAATGAGCAGTTCTTC. Translation: CAIARTSRSSYNEQFF.

The rearrangement uses TRBV2 and TRBJ2-2; no definite D call. CDR3 length: 15 amino acids. Trimming left V 7 bases short and J 3 bases short, with 15 bases between. Per the germline V gene, CDR1 is SNHLY and CDR2 is FYNNEI. The CDR3 loop is CASKSGFIDTGELFF. The CDR3 region has the DNA TGTGCCAGCAAATCTGGGTTTATCGACACCGGGGAGCTGTTTTTT.

The chain links TRBV27 to TRBJ2-1, with 12 bases matching TRBD2. Germline CDR1 MNHEY, CDR2 SMNVEV (reference sequence). The CDR3 is 15 residues long. The J segment lost 7 bases and the V segment lost 6 bases, leaving 7 bases of the junction unmatched. CDR3 loop: CASSLAGGMVNEQFF. The CDR3, as DNA: TGTGCCAGCAGCCTAGCGGGAGGGATGGTTAATGAGCAGTTCTTC.

The rearrangement uses TRBV6-5 and TRBJ1-4; possibly TRBD1 for D (6 bases). V lost 2 bases, J lost 13 bases, and 20 bases lay in between. CDR3 size: 15 residues. Germline assignment: CDR1 MNHEY and CDR2 SVGAGI. CDR3 nucleotides: TGTGCCAGCAGTTACACCGGACCGGGCGCCAGGGGACTGTTTTTT. This sequence encodes CASSYTGPGARGLFF.

This clone was recorded once. The chain carries TRBV5-1 and TRBJ1-1; D possibly corresponds to TRBD1 (5 bases). Germline V CDR1 and CDR2: SGHRS, YFSETQ. V lost 6 bases and J lost 0, with 15 bases in between. The CDR3 extends over 15 amino acids. The CDR3 DNA sequence: TGCGCCAGCACCCTGGAAGGGGATTTGAACACTGAAGCTTTCTTT. Its translation: CASTLEGDLNTEAFF. The full variable domain, its missing parts supplied by reference TRBV5-1 and TRBJ1-1, is KAGVTQTPRYLIKTRGQQVTLSCSPISGHRSVSWYQQTPGQGLQFLFEYFSETQRNKGNFPGRFSGRQFSNSRSEMNVSTLELGDSALYLCASTLEGDLNTEAFFGQGTRLTVV.

V is TRBV28 and J is TRBJ1-4, with D maybe TRBD1 (6 bases). CDR1 is MDHEN, CDR2 SYDVKM, per germline. V lost 5 bases, J lost 2 bases, and 15 bases lay in between. There are 16 residues in the CDR3. CDR3 residues: CASSQQGRGTNEKLFF. CDR3 nucleotides: TGTGCCAGCAGTCAACAGGGCCGGGGGACTAATGAAAAACTGTTTTTT.

J is TRBJ1-5 and V is TRBV3-1 (or the pseudogene TRBV3-2), with no clear D. V was trimmed by 4 bases and J by 9 bases, leaving 10 bases between them. The CDR3 has 12 residues. Germline CDR1 is LGHDT and CDR2 is YNNKEL (reference sequence). The CDR3 coding sequence is TGTGCCAGCAGCCCTCTGTTTGGGCCCCAGCATTTT. As protein: CASSPLFGPQHF.